These 10 T cell receptor beta chains were sequenced from one sample in a study of T cell repertoires in cytomegalovirus infection (dated by TCRdb to between 2017 and 2020). Reads for this sample came from an Illumina HiSeq 1500. TCRdb trimmed the raw reads at Q25, called clones with MiXCR and kept productive beta chains. CDR3 protein sequences are deduplicated, and each keeps its most common genes and DNA. In all, the sample holds fewer than 400,000 distinct CDR3 sequences, and about a sixth of those were seen once. The biggest ten clones account for around 8.6% of the sample. The source material was PBMCs. The receptors originated from a human donor in good health (CMV status not recorded). Some clones in this sample may be carry-over from other donors' samples.

The sample holds many counts of this clonotype. The chain couples TRBV11-2 to TRBJ2-2; D is ambiguous. The CDR3 loop spans 17 amino acids. The V and J ends lost 5 bases and 0 bases respectively, with 16 bases between them. Germline values: CDR1 SGHAT, CDR2 FQNNGV. In nucleotides, the CDR3 is TGTGCCAGCAGCCTCGACCTACATACGGCGAACACCGGGGAGCTGTTTTTT. This sequence encodes CASSLDLHTANTGELFF.

To note about this clonotype: This may come from a read error, since a much larger clone is one base off. The chain employs TRBV7-2 and TRBJ1-1, with a weak D call TRBD1 (5 bases). Per germline, CDR1 SGHTA and CDR2 FQGNSA. The CDR3 has 11 amino acids. Trimming shortened V by 5 bases and J by 11 bases, and 12 bases separated the two germline ends. Here the CDR3 reads CASSVVGDAFF. The CDR3 DNA reads TGTGCCAGCAGCGTAGTGGGGGACGCTTTCTTT.

This clonotype showed up just a few times. This chain uses TRBV12-3 or TRBV12-4 with TRBJ2-5; TRBD1 aligns across 8 bases. V dropped 5 bases and J dropped 4; count of bases not matched to a gene: 9. This CDR3 contains 15 residues. The CDR3 here is CASSPRTGRGETQYF. The CDR3 DNA reads TGTGCCAGCAGTCCCCGGACAGGGAGAGGAGAGACCCAGTACTTC.

This clonotype has more than one count but fewer than ten. This chain uses TRBV7-9 with TRBJ2-7, with TRBD2 matching 12 bases. The ends lost 6 bases at V and 8 bases at J; junction bases unmatched: 8. The germline CDR1 and CDR2 sequences are SEHNR and FQNEAQ (reference sequence). This CDR3 has 14 amino acids. The CDR3 reads CASSQRLAGDKQYF. CDR3 DNA sequence: TGTGCCAGCAGTCAGAGACTAGCGGGAGATAAGCAGTACTTC. Using reference TRBV7-9 and TRBJ2-7 for the parts outside the CDR3, the full variable domain is DTGVSQNPRHKITKRGQNVTFRCDPISEHNRLYWYRQTLGQGPEFLTYFQNEAQLEKSRLLSDRFSAERPKGSFSTLEIQRTEQGDSAMYLCASSQRLAGDKQYFGPGTRLTVT.

In DNA form, the CDR3 reads TGTGCCAGCAGTTACCAACCCACTAGGGTTAATGGCGATGAGCAGTTCTTC. Amino acid sequence: CASSYQPTRVNGDEQFF. V usage is TRBV6-2 or TRBV6-3 and J usage is TRBJ2-1; possibly TRBD2 for D (5 bases). The CDR3 has 17 residues. Germline values: CDR1 MNHEY, CDR2 SVGEGT. Trimming left V 2 bases short and J 8 bases short, with 22 bases between.

The chain carries TRBV5-5 and TRBJ2-2; a weak D match, TRBD2 (6 bases). Germline values: CDR1 SGHKS, CDR2 YYEKEE (reference sequence). The CDR3 covers 19 residues. The V and J ends lost 1 base and 1 base respectively, with 20 bases between them. CDR3 coding DNA: TGTGCCAGCAGCTTGTTCCTAGCGAGGTTTGGGGGGAACACCGGGGAGCTGTTTTTT. This translates into CASSLFLARFGGNTGELFF.

Worth noting for this clonotype: Mismatch with germline at one junction end may stem from a read error. V usage is TRBV27 and J usage is TRBJ2-3, with D tentatively TRBD1 or TRBD2 (5 bases each). Germline CDR1 is MNHEY and CDR2 is SMNVEV (reference sequence). The CDR3 consists of 15 residues. The chain's CDR3 is CASCFNGGGADTQYF. CDR3 bases: TGTGCCAGCTGTTTCAATGGGGGTGGAGCAGATACGCAGTATTTT.

This chain connects TRBV7-8 to TRBJ2-7; the D call may be TRBD1 or TRBD2 (5 bases each). The CDR3 has 14 amino acids. Germline V gene lookup returns CDR1 SGHVS and CDR2 FQNEAQ. V lost 3 bases to trimming and J lost 7 bases, with 16 bases between them. This CDR3 reads CASSFWTGLREQYF. In nucleotides, the CDR3 is TGTGCCAGCAGCTTTTGGACGGGGCTAAGGGAGCAGTACTTC.

The chain joins TRBV20-1 to TRBJ1-5, with 7 bases fitting TRBD1. CDR1 and CDR2 from the germline V gene are DFQATT and SNEGSKA (reference sequence). V gave up 6 bases and J gave up 3 bases; unmatched junction bases: 5. This CDR3 has 13 amino acids. The CDR3 is CSAQTGTNQPQHF. In DNA, the CDR3 is TGCAGTGCCCAGACAGGGACCAATCAGCCCCAGCATTTT.

The chain links TRBV7-6 to TRBJ2-5; TRBD2 agrees at 9 bases. This CDR3 has 14 amino acids. The V gene end was trimmed by 5 bases and the J gene end by 4 bases; junction bases not matched to a gene: 5. In germline, CDR1 is SGHVS, CDR2 FNYEAQ. CDR3 coding DNA: TGTGCCAGCAGCGGTAGCGGGGGTGGAGAGACCCAGTACTTC. It translates to CASSGSGGGETQYF.